These T cell receptor beta chains were read from a single sample in a study of vaccination and CD4 T cells after COVID-19. These receptors have no identified antigens. TCRdb re-called the PCR reads with MiXCR, one entry per CDR3 protein. The data contain roughly 9,000 distinct CDR3 sequences, 40% to 60% of them singletons. Sequenced sample: CD4+ T cells from blood, cultured in vitro. These receptors all come from a human donor who had recovered from COVID-19. Both conserved end residues are part of each CDR3. D genes are given only for firm matches. Where a row states a size, it is once, few, many or the class of an expanded clone; other rows omit it.

clone size	V gene	J gene	D gene	CDR3 protein	CDR3 DNA
NA	TRBV11-2	TRBJ2-7	NA	CASSRYSNGYSYEQYF	TGTGCCAGCAGCCGCTACTCGAATGGGTACAGCTACGAGCAGTACTTC
NA	TRBV20-1	TRBJ1-2	NA	CSAPLLGMGVNYGYTF	TGCAGTGCTCCATTACTGGGGATGGGAGTTAACTATGGCTACACCTTC
once	TRBV10-3	TRBJ1-3	TRBD1	CAISATTGETGNTIYF	TGTGCCATCAGTGCCACTACAGGGGAGACTGGAAACACCATATATTTT
NA	TRBV28	TRBJ2-5	NA	CASSLGRKTQYF	TGTGCCAGCAGTTTGGGGAGAAAGACCCAGTACTTC
NA	TRBV6-4	TRBJ1-1	NA	CASSDSLTTWGTEAFF	TGTGCCAGCAGTGACTCCCTAACGACATGGGGCACTGAAGCTTTCTTT
few	TRBV2	TRBJ1-2	NA	CASSEDGHYGYTF	TGTGCCAGCAGTGAAGACGGCCACTATGGCTACACCTTC
NA	TRBV5-4	TRBJ2-5	NA	CASSLASSGQETQYF	TGTGCCAGCAGCTTGGCGTCATCCGGGCAAGAGACCCAGTACTTC
NA	TRBV11-2	TRBJ1-2	NA	CASSLGDAYGYTF	TGTGCCAGCAGCTTAGGGGACGCCTATGGCTACACCTTC
NA	TRBV2	TRBJ2-7	NA	CASGGVGTYEQYF	TGTGCCAGCGGGGGCGTCGGAACCTACGAGCAGTACTTC
NA	TRBV6-1	TRBJ2-3	TRBD2	CASQREGPSTDTQYF	TGTGCCAGCCAACGGGAGGGACCAAGCACAGATACGCAGTATTTT
NA	TRBV7-2	TRBJ1-4	TRBD1	CASRADRGTEKLFF	TGTGCCAGCAGAGCCGACAGGGGTACTGAAAAACTGTTTTTT
NA	TRBV7-2	TRBJ1-1	TRBD1	CASDRDTEAFF	TGTGCCAGCGACAGGGATACTGAAGCTTTCTTT
NA	TRBV7-2	TRBJ2-7	TRBD2	CASSLIRGLASSYEQYF	TGTGCCAGCAGCTTAATTCGGGGACTAGCGAGCTCCTACGAGCAGTACTTC
NA	TRBV15	TRBJ2-3	NA	CATSRALSGYTDTQYF	TGTGCCACCAGCAGAGCCTTATCGGGGTACACAGATACGCAGTATTTT
NA	TRBV20-1	TRBJ2-7	TRBD1	CSAPGRGSYEQYF	TGCAGTGCCCCGGGCAGGGGGTCCTACGAGCAGTACTTC
NA	TRBV12-3/TRBV12-4	TRBJ2-7	NA	CASSLQGRSHEQYF	TGTGCCAGCAGTTTACAGGGGAGGTCCCACGAGCAGTACTTC